The 21 T cell receptor beta chains in this list originate from one sample, sequenced in a study of blood T cell repertoires in COVID-19. Sequencing was performed with immunoSEQ multiplex PCR; in TCRdb, only in-frame clones are kept and a portion is missing. The repertoire consists of hundreds of thousands of clones, with about 87% occurring once and the leading ten covering approximately 1.9%. Specimen: PBMCs or T cells enriched from blood (not recorded which). All receptors derive from a man aged 35 to 55 in a cohort exposed to, infected with or recovered from COVID-19 (not recorded which).

The chain joins TRBV28 to TRBJ1-4, with TRBD1 matching over 8 bases. From germline, CDR1 is MDHEN and CDR2 SYDVKM. This CDR3 region has 16 residues. Trimming removed 4 bases from V and 2 bases from J; junction bases left unmatched: 6. CDR3 protein: CASSYMDRATNEKLFF. The DNA for the CDR3 is TGTGCCAGCAGTTACATGGACAGGGCTACTAATGAAAAACTGTTTTTT.

For the CDR3, the DNA is TGTGCCAGCAGCTTGGCGAGAGGAAGATACGAGCAGTACTTC. It translates to CASSLARGRYEQYF. The chain combines TRBV11-2 with TRBJ2-7; D not resolved. Germline CDR1 is SGHAT and CDR2 is FQNNGV. The length of the CDR3 is 14 residues. V lost 3 bases and J 4 bases, leaving 13 bases between the germline ends.

V gene TRBV11-2 combines with J gene TRBJ2-7; weak D call: TRBD2 (6 bases). The germline V gene encodes CDR1 SGHAT and CDR2 FQNNGV. Trimming took off 6 bases at V and 0 bases at J, with 15 bases between the two ends. The CDR3 contains 15 residues. The chain's CDR3 is CASSPTSTNSYEQYF. The CDR3 coding sequence is TGTGCCAGCAGTCCCACTAGCACTAACTCCTACGAGCAGTACTTC.

The rearrangement uses TRBV19 and TRBJ2-1; TRBD2 matches at 10 bases. V lost 3 bases to trimming and J lost 7 bases; unmatched junction nucleotides: 6. Germline lookup yields CDR1 LNHDA and CDR2 SQIVND (reference sequence). This CDR3 region has 15 residues. CDR3 sequence: CASSIPAGGRNEQFF. The CDR3 DNA reads TGTGCCAGTAGTATCCCAGCGGGAGGGCGGAATGAGCAGTTCTTC.

The chain uses TRBV5-1 and TRBJ2-7; maybe TRBD1 (6 bases). Trimming took off 1 base at V and 3 bases at J, with 14 bases between the two ends. Germline CDR1 SGHRS, CDR2 YFSETQ. CDR3 size: 15 residues. DNA for the CDR3: TGCGCCAGCAGCTTGTATCGGCAGGGGAACTACGAGCAGTACTTC. It codes for CASSLYRQGNYEQYF.

The V and J genes are TRBV5-4 and TRBJ2-1; 11 nucleotides match TRBD1. The J segment lost 4 bases and the V segment lost 4 bases, leaving 13 bases of the junction unmatched. CDR3 length equals 18 residues. The germline V gene encodes CDR1 SGHNT and CDR2 YYREEE (reference sequence). In DNA, the CDR3 is TGTGCCAGCAGCGAATGGACAGGGGGCTTGGCCGCGTACAATGAGCAGTTCTTC. This codes for CASSEWTGGLAAYNEQFF.

The J gene is TRBJ2-7, the V gene TRBV9; maybe TRBD1 (5 bases). Trimming left V 0 bases short and J 3 bases short, with 13 bases between. Germline lookup yields CDR1 SGDLS and CDR2 YYNGEE. CDR3 length: 15 amino acids. The CDR3 region has the DNA TGTGCCAGCAGCGTAGCTCCCAAGGGGAACTACGAGCAGTACTTC. It translates to CASSVAPKGNYEQYF.

The gene calls are TRBV28 and TRBJ1-2; TRBD1 is a possible D gene (5 bases). CDR1 MDHEN and CDR2 SYDVKM come from the germline V gene. This CDR3 spans 15 amino acids. V gave up 0 bases and J gave up 4 bases, with 12 bases separating them. CDR3 residues: CASSLWGEGSYGYTF. The DNA of the CDR3 is TGTGCCAGCAGTTTATGGGGGGAGGGCAGCTATGGCTACACCTTC.

V and J are TRBV27 and TRBJ2-2; the match to TRBD2 covers 9 bases. This CDR3 is built from 16 residues. V lost 0 bases, J lost 5 bases, and 4 bases stayed unmatched. CDR1 is MNHEY and CDR2 is SMNVEV in the germline V gene (reference sequence). The CDR3 DNA reads TGTGCCAGCAGTTTATCGTATACTAGCGGGACCGGGGAGCTGTTTTTT. This translates into CASSLSYTSGTGELFF.

A note on this clone: This specimen includes other DNA sequences encoding the same CDR3. The CDR3 DNA reads TGCGCCAGCAGCTTGGAAGGACAGGGGGGTGGCTACACCTTC. Amino acids: CASSLEGQGGGYTF. The rearrangement uses TRBV5-1 and TRBJ1-2, with 10 bases fitting TRBD1. Trimming took 0 bases from V and 7 from J; bases not matched to a gene: 3. CDR3 length: 14 amino acids. CDR1 is SGHRS, CDR2 YFSETQ, per germline. Combining the CDR3 with reference TRBV5-1 and TRBJ1-2 gives the whole variable domain KAGVTQTPRYLIKTRGQQVTLSCSPISGHRSVSWYQQTPGQGLQFLFEYFSETQRNKGNFPGRFSGRQFSNSRSEMNVSTLELGDSALYLCASSLEGQGGGYTFGSGTRLTVV.

This clone was observed a few times. This chain links TRBV18 with TRBJ2-7, with 7 bases identical to TRBD1. With V trimmed by 3 bases and J by 3 bases, 8 bases remained unmatched. Germline V gives CDR1 KGHSH, CDR2 LQKENI. The CDR3 is 15 amino acids. This chain's CDR3 is CASSPQDRVIYEQYF. The CDR3 DNA follows: TGTGCCAGCTCACCGCAAGACAGGGTAATCTACGAGCAGTACTTC.

The CDR3 sequence is CASSKGGLEAFF. CDR3 coding DNA: TGTGCCAGCAGCAAAGGGGGGCTCGAAGCTTTCTTT. The chain is built from TRBV21-1 and TRBJ1-1; TRBD1 is taken as the D call from the table, unchecked against the DNA. TRBV21-1 has pseudogene status. The CDR3 sequence is 12 residues long.

The chain couples TRBV10-3 to TRBJ2-1; TRBD2 agrees at 7 bases. The ends lost 11 bases at V and 5 bases at J; junction bases unmatched: 9. Germline V gene sequence: CDR1 ENHRY, CDR2 SYGVKD. The length of the CDR3 is 13 residues. The CDR3 is CAVLSGTNNEQFF. The CDR3 DNA reads as TGTGCCGTCTTAAGCGGGACGAACAATGAGCAGTTCTTC.

The V call is TRBV30, the J call TRBJ2-7; 7 bases are a match to TRBD2. With V trimmed by 0 bases and J by 0 bases, 8 bases remained unmatched. The CDR3 length is 16 residues. Germline CDR1 GTSNPN, CDR2 SVGIG (reference sequence). The chain's CDR3 is CAWSVLGGGNSYEQYF. The CDR3 nucleotides are TGTGCCTGGAGTGTACTTGGGGGGGGGAACTCCTACGAGCAGTACTTC. The full variable domain, in which reference TRBV30 and TRBJ2-7 provide the parts outside the CDR3, is SQTIHQWPATLVQPVGSPLSLECTVEGTSNPNLYWYRQAAGRGLQLLFYSVGIGQISSEVPQNLSASRPQDRQFILSSKKLLLSDSGFYLCAWSVLGGGNSYEQYFGPGTRLTVT.

The chain recombines TRBV25-1 with TRBJ1-2; 11 bases are a match to TRBD1. Trimming removed 6 bases from V and 6 bases from J; junction bases left unmatched: 3. CDR1 is MGHDK and CDR2 is SYGVNS in the germline V gene. This CDR3 region has 13 residues. DNA for the CDR3: TGTGCCAGCAGAGGACAGGGGGCGGATGGCTACACCTTC. Translating gives CASRGQGADGYTF.

The chain employs TRBV5-6 and TRBJ2-1; TRBD2 agrees at 12 bases. Germline CDR1 is SGHDT and CDR2 is YYEEEE. The CDR3 loop spans 15 amino acids. The J segment lost 4 bases and the V segment lost 4 bases, leaving 3 bases of the junction unmatched. Here the CDR3 DNA reads TGTGCCAGCAGCAGCCTAGCGGGGGGGTACAATGAGCAGTTCTTC. Translation gives CASSSLAGGYNEQFF.

The rearrangement joins TRBV5-1 to TRBJ1-1, with D perhaps matching TRBD1 (6 bases). Germline-derived CDR1 and CDR2 are SGHRS and YFSETQ. V was cut by 0 bases and J by 10 bases, with 16 bases left in between. The CDR3 consists of 14 residues. Here the CDR3 DNA reads TGCGCCAGCAGCTTGGTACAGGGCAAGGTGGGAGCTTTCTTT. Amino acid sequence: CASSLVQGKVGAFF.

The J gene is TRBJ1-6, the V gene TRBV29-1; TRBD1 might be the D (5 bases). Between the trimmed V and J ends, which lost 6 bases and 8 bases, there was a span of 17 bases. The CDR3 contains 14 residues. Germline assignment: CDR1 SQVTM and CDR2 ANQGSEA. The CDR3 nucleotides read TGCAGCGTGGGAGGACCCGGGGCGGATTCACCCCTCCACTTT. Its protein product is CSVGGPGADSPLHF.

This chain joins TRBV27 and TRBJ2-1, with 13 bases lining up with TRBD2. Trimming cost V 6 bases and J 8 bases; bases outside gene matches: 13. This CDR3 region has 17 residues. Germline loops: CDR1 MNHEY, CDR2 SMNVEV (reference sequence). CDR3 DNA: TGTGCCAGCAGAGTCGGACTAGCGGGAGCTCTCGGGTATGAGCAGTTCTTC. This encodes CASRVGLAGALGYEQFF.

The gene calls are TRBV19 and TRBJ2-2; 9 bases map to TRBD1. Germline-derived CDR1 and CDR2 are LNHDA and SQIVND (reference sequence). Germline trimming cut 7 bases from V and 5 bases from J; bases unmatched to any gene: 11. This CDR3 region has 16 residues. The CDR3 is CASNDRGVGKTGELFF. In DNA form, the CDR3 reads TGTGCCAGTAATGACAGGGGGGTTGGAAAAACCGGGGAGCTGTTTTTT. The whole variable domain, filled in from reference TRBV19 and TRBJ2-2, reads DGGITQSPKYLFRKEGQNVTLSCEQNLNHDAMYWYRQDPGQGLRLIYYSQIVNDFQKGDIAEGYSVSREKKESFPLTVTSAQKNPTAFYLCASNDRGVGKTGELFFGEGSRLTVL.

This sequence joins TRBV18 and TRBJ1-4; the match to TRBD1 covers 10 bases. The CDR3 spans 16 residues. V gave up 6 bases and J gave up 0 bases; unmatched junction bases: 4. The V gene's germline CDR1 is KGHSH and CDR2 LQKENI. The DNA for the CDR3 is TGTGCCAGCTCTCGACAGGGGGCCGCAACTAATGAAAAACTGTTTTTT. As protein: CASSRQGAATNEKLFF.